The text below deals with one T cell receptor beta chain. Its antigen is not identified. This entry is derived from a study of STAT5B mutations in CD4+ large granular lymphocyte leukemia. Points from the study as a whole: 8/27 top patient clones versus 2/35 control clones were TRBV06-family.

From germline, CDR1 is LNHDA and CDR2 SQIVND (reference sequence). The V gene lost 0 bases and the J gene lost 8 bases, with 16 bases spanning the gap. The CDR3 runs 15 residues. The assay was run at survey level. Under the authors' procedure: Lowest detectable productive clonotype frequency was 2.59 x 10-5. Sequenced by immunoSEQ multiplex PCR; TCRdb stores in-frame clones only, minus some. From that table come the V and J calls and clone size; the DNA was used to work out D and trimming. The table has roughly 30,000 clones, around 74% seen once. J is TRBJ1-2 and V is TRBV19; the D is unclear. The source is a human donor in good health. What was sequenced was CD4+ T cells from blood buffy coats. The CDR3 here is CASSIDKGPEGGYTF. The CDR3 DNA follows: TGTGCCAGTAGTATAGATAAAGGGCCAGAAGGAGGCTACACCTTC.